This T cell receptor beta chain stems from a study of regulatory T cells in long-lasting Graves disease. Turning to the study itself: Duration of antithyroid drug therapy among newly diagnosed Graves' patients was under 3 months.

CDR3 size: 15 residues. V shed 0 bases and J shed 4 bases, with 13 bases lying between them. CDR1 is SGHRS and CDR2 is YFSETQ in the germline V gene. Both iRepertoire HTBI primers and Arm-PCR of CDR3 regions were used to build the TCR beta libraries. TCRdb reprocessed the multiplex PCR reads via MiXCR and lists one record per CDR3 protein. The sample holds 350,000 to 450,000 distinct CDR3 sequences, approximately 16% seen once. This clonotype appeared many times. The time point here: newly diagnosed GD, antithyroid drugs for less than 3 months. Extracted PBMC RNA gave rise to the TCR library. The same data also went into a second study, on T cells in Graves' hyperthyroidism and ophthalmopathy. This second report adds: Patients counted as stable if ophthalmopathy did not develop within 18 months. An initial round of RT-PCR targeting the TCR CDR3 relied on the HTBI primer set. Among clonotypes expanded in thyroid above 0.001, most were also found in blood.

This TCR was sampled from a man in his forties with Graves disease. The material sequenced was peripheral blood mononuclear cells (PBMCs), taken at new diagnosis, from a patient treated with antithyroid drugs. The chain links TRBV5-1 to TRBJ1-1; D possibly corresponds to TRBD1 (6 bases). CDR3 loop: CASSLAGQTGTEAFF. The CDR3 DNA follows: TGCGCCAGCAGCTTGGCCGGACAGACGGGCACTGAAGCTTTCTTT.